The entry that follows covers one T cell receptor beta chain sequence. These data belong to a study of blood T cell repertoires in COVID-19. The overall study: COVID-19 samples collected from the United States, Italy and Spain covered acute and convalescent phases. In each case, the material was cDNA or gDNA derived from T cells, B-cell-depleted T cells, or PBMCs.

Only in-frame clones appear in the TCRdb table, and some are missing; sequencing was by immunoSEQ multiplex PCR. The sample has approximately 260,000 clones, about 88% seen once. The sample consisted of peripheral blood. The receptor was isolated from a woman in her thirties or forties who had recovered from COVID-19.

CDR3 nucleotides: TGCGCCAGCAGCCAAGAGCGGGGGGAGCAGTTCTTC. Its protein is CASSQERGEQFF. V gene TRBV4-3 combines with J gene TRBJ2-1, with 7 nucleotides matching TRBD2. J was trimmed by 10 bases and V by 0 bases; bases with no gene match: 0. Germline V gene data show CDR1 as LGHNA and CDR2 as YSLEER. This CDR3 spans 12 amino acids.